The rows below give T cell receptor beta chains drawn from one sample of a study of cytomegalovirus exposure and HLA in healthy donors. Here immunoSEQ multiplex PCR was the method, and the copy in TCRdb shows in-frame clones only, minus some. With some 160,000 clones in the sample, the ten largest clones hold around 1.9%. The sample taken for sequencing was PBMCs. These receptors all come from a man aged 25-45 years in good health and CMV-seronegative. CDR3s include the opening cysteine and the closing phenylalanine or tryptophan. D genes are given only for firm matches.

D | J | V | DNA | CDR3
TRBD1 | TRBJ2-7 | TRBV5-1 | TGCGCCAGCAGCTTGGCCCTCGGGTCAGGGGGTTCCCACGAGCAGTACTTC | CASSLALGSGGSHEQYF
TRBD2 | TRBJ2-1 | TRBV5-6 | TGTGCCAGCAGCGGACTAGCGGGAGGGAGCTCCTACAATGAGCAGTTCTTC | CASSGLAGGSSYNEQFF
TRBD1 | TRBJ2-7 | TRBV9 | TGTGCCAGCAGCCCCAGGGGGGGGACAGGGAGGGACGAGCAGTACTTC | CASSPRGGTGRDEQYF
- | TRBJ1-5 | TRBV28 | TGTGCCAGCACCCCAGAGGGTCGAGGCAATCAGCCCCAGCATTTT | CASTPEGRGNQPQHF
- | TRBJ1-1 | TRBV2 | TGTGCCAGCAGTGCGGTCCCAGAAGCTTTCTTT | CASSAVPEAFF
TRBD1 | TRBJ2-1 | TRBV7-6 | TGTGCCAGCAGCTTTAGGACAGGTGGTCTCAATGAGCAGTTCTTC | CASSFRTGGLNEQFF
TRBD2 | TRBJ2-5 | TRBV4-1 | TGCGCCAGCAGCCTTAGGTCCGGGGGGGGCCAAGAGACCCAGTACTTC | CASSLRSGGGQETQYF
TRBD1 | TRBJ2-7 | TRBV29-1 | TGCAGCGTTCTGGGGACAGTCCCCAATTACGAGCAGTACTTC | CSVLGTVPNYEQYF
- | TRBJ1-1 | TRBV6-1 | TGTGCCATACAACAGGGTATTGAGGGCACTGAAGCTTTCTTT | CAIQQGIEGTEAFF
TRBD2 | TRBJ2-7 | TRBV9 | TGTGCCAGCAGCGGAGGACTAGCCTACGAGCAGTACTTC | CASSGGLAYEQYF
TRBD2 | TRBJ2-1 | TRBV5-1 | TGCGCCAGCAGCGGACGGACTAGCGGGAGCAATGAGCAGTTCTTC | CASSGRTSGSNEQFF
TRBD2 | TRBJ2-1 | TRBV5-4 | TGTGCCAGCAGCTTGGGGCTAGCGGACAATGAGCAGTTCTTC | CASSLGLADNEQFF
TRBD2 | TRBJ2-1 | TRBV6-4 | TGTGCCAGCAGTGCCAGCGGGATCCACAATGAGCAGTTCTTC | CASSASGIHNEQFF
- | TRBJ2-7 | TRBV2 | TGTGCCAGCAGGGGAGGACAGGTGGTAAACGAGCGGTACTTC | CASRGGQVVNERYF
TRBD2 | TRBJ2-7 | TRBV5-1 | TGCGCCAGCAGCTTGGGGGCTAGCGGGTTTTACGAGCAGTACTTC | CASSLGASGFYEQYF
- | TRBJ2-7 | TRBV19 | TGTGCCAGTTCGCGGGGATACTCCTACGAGCAGTACTTC | CASSRGYSYEQYF
- | TRBJ1-5 | TRBV19 | TGTGCCAGTAGTAACCGGGGGGGCAGTCAGCCCCAGCATTTT | CASSNRGGSQPQHF
TRBD2 | TRBJ2-7 | TRBV5-1 | TGCGCCAGCAGCGGGACGGGACTAGCGGGAGATTATTGGGAGCAGTACTTC | CASSGTGLAGDYWEQYF
- | TRBJ2-3 | TRBV6-4 | TGTGCCAGCAGTGATGGTTCGGGACTCGCCGATACGCAGTATTTT | CASSDGSGLADTQYF
- | TRBJ2-1 | TRBV29-1 | TGCAGCGCCGGGGGTTTAGCGAGAAATGAGCAGTTCTTC | CSAGGLARNEQFF
TRBD2 | TRBJ2-3 | TRBV10-3 | TGTGCCATCAGTGATGTAGCGGGAGGGACAGATACGCAGTATTTT | CAISDVAGGTDTQYF
- | TRBJ2-1 | TRBV4-1 | TGCGCCAGCAGCCGAGAAGGACAATCCTACAATGAGCAGTTCTTC | CASSREGQSYNEQFF
- | TRBJ1-2 | TRBV6-1 | TGTGCCAGCAGTCAACGGGGGGACAACTATGGCTACACCTTC | CASSQRGDNYGYTF
TRBD2 | TRBJ2-2 | TRBV14 | TGTGCCAGCAGCCAAGTCTCTAGCGGGTATGGGGAGCTGTTTTTT | CASSQVSSGYGELFF
- | TRBJ2-7 | TRBV20-1 | TGCAGTGCCCCTTGGTACAGCGAGCAGTACTTC | CSAPWYSEQYF
- | TRBJ1-5 | TRBV5-4 | TGTGCCAGCAGCTTGTACGGGGGCGGGAGTCAGCCCCAGCATTTT | CASSLYGGGSQPQHF
- | TRBJ1-4 | TRBV2 | TGTGCCAGCAGTGAACAGGGGTTTAATGAAAAACTGTTTTTT | CASSEQGFNEKLFF
- | TRBJ1-1 | TRBV5-6 | TGTGCCAGCAGCTTTCGTTCTAGGGGGGGGACTGAAGCTTTCTTT | CASSFRSRGGTEAFF
- | TRBJ2-2 | TRBV27 | TGTGCCAGCAGTTTAAGAGTTGGGAGATCGAACACCGGGGAGCTGTTTTTT | CASSLRVGRSNTGELFF
- | TRBJ2-2 | TRBV28 | TGTGCCAGCAGTTTGTGGGCCGGGGGTGTCGGGGAGCTGTTTTTT | CASSLWAGGVGELFF
- | TRBJ1-2 | TRBV30 | TGTGCCTGGAGTTTCCGACAGCGTGGCTACACCTTC | CAWSFRQRGYTF
TRBD2 | TRBJ2-5 | TRBV19 | TGTGCCAGTAGTTCTAGAGCGGGAGGAGAGACCCAGTACTTC | CASSSRAGGETQYF
TRBD1 | TRBJ2-5 | TRBV27 | TGTGCCAGCAGTTTTCCGGGACAGCAAGAGACCCAGTACTTC | CASSFPGQQETQYF
- | TRBJ2-3 | TRBV4-1 | TGCGCCAGCAGCCAACCAGACCGGGGGAGCACAGATACGCAGTATTTT | CASSQPDRGSTDTQYF
TRBD1 | TRBJ1-5 | TRBV30 | TGTGCCTGGAGCCCCGGACAGGGAAGCAATCAGCCCCAGCATTTT | CAWSPGQGSNQPQHF
TRBD2 | TRBJ2-7 | TRBV11-2 | TGTGCCAGCAGCTTAGGGCTAGCGGGATACGAGCAGTACTTC | CASSLGLAGYEQYF
TRBD1 | TRBJ2-7 | TRBV5-4 | TGTGCCAGCAGCTGGACGGGACAGGACTACGAGCAGTACTTC | CASSWTGQDYEQYF
- | TRBJ2-6 | TRBV7-9 | TGTGCCAGCAGCTTATGGGGCAGCTCCCCTGGGGCCAACGTCCTGACTTTC | CASSLWGSSPGANVLTF
- | TRBJ1-1 | TRBV28 | TGTGCCAGCAGTTTAGGCCCGGGGGACACTGAAGCTTTCTTT | CASSLGPGDTEAFF
TRBD1 | TRBJ1-2 | TRBV10-2 | TGCGCCAGCAGTGAAGCGACAGGGTCATATGGCTACACCTTC | CASSEATGSYGYTF
TRBD1 | TRBJ1-4 | TRBV5-1 | TGCGCCAGCAGCTTGGGAGACAGGGGTGAGGAAAAACTGTTTTTT | CASSLGDRGEEKLFF
- | TRBJ1-5 | TRBV12-5 | TGTGCTAGTGGTAGGGAGTATCAGCCCCAGCATTTT | CASGREYQPQHF
- | TRBJ1-1 | TRBV27 | TGTGCCAGCAACCCTTTCAGGGCGAACACTGAAGCTTTCTTT | CASNPFRANTEAFF
TRBD1 | TRBJ1-3 | TRBV11-2 | TGCGCCAGCAGCCAAGAACGGACAGGGTTCTCTGGAAACACCATATATTTT | CASSQERTGFSGNTIYF
- | TRBJ2-7 | TRBV7-9 | TGTGCCAGCAGTTCGATTCGGTTGGAGGGTTACGAGCAGTACTTC | CASSSIRLEGYEQYF
TRBD2 | TRBJ2-1 | TRBV5-4 | TGTGCCAGCGTCGGGGAGGGGTCCTACAATGAGCAGTTCTTC | CASVGEGSYNEQFF
- | TRBJ2-7 | TRBV5-1 | TGCGCCAGCAGCTTGGCGGAGGGCTACGAGCAGTACTTC | CASSLAEGYEQYF
TRBD1 | TRBJ1-6 | TRBV18 | TGTGCCAGCTCACCTGGGACAGGGGGCTCACCCCTCCACTTT | CASSPGTGGSPLHF
- | TRBJ2-7 | TRBV27 | TGTGCCAGCAGTTTGGTAGTGAGTGACTACGAGCAGTACTTC | CASSLVVSDYEQYF
- | TRBJ1-1 | TRBV11-3 | TGTGCCAGCAGCCTGGGCGGGGATGGGGACACTGAAGCTTTCTTT | CASSLGGDGDTEAFF
TRBD2 | TRBJ2-1 | TRBV5-1 | TGCGCCAGCAGCTTGGGACTAGCGGAGAACAATGAGCAGTTCTTC | CASSLGLAENNEQFF
- | TRBJ2-7 | TRBV30 | TGTGCCTGGAGTGTGCAGGGCGTCGAGCAGTACTTC | CAWSVQGVEQYF
TRBD1 | TRBJ2-1 | TRBV4-1 | TGCGCCAGCAGCCAAGATCGGGACAGGGGGAGCTCCTACAATGAGCAGTTCTTC | CASSQDRDRGSSYNEQFF
- | TRBJ1-4 | TRBV2 | TGTGCCAGCAGTCTATACCGGGAGGAAAAACTGTTTTTT | CASSLYREEKLFF
- | TRBJ1-5 | TRBV2 | TGTGCCAGCAGTGGTGACAGATCCAATCAGCCCCAGCATTTT | CASSGDRSNQPQHF
- | TRBJ1-2 | TRBV6-5 | TGTGCCAGCAGCCTTATTACCAGGGAGGCCTACACCTTC | CASSLITREAYTF
TRBD2 | TRBJ2-3 | TRBV2 | TGTGCCAGCAGTGAAGCGCTTGCTAGCGGGGGAGGGGTTACGCAGTATTTT | CASSEALASGGGVTQYF
TRBD2 | TRBJ2-1 | TRBV4-2 | TGTGCCAGCAGCCGTAGACTAGCGGGAGGAAGCTCCTACAATGAGCAGTTCTTC | CASSRRLAGGSSYNEQFF
- | TRBJ2-1 | TRBV10-2 | TGCGCCAGCAGTGAGCCCGGACAGACCTACAATGAGCAGTTCTTC | CASSEPGQTYNEQFF